The 4 T cell receptor beta chains below come from one sample, sequenced in a study of blood T cell repertoires in COVID-19. TCRdb keeps only in-frame clones here, not all; method: immunoSEQ multiplex PCR. The sample contains around 250,000 clones, about 83% of which appear only once. The sequenced sample was peripheral blood. These TCRs come from a man aged 25 to 40 who had recovered from COVID-19.

The chain employs TRBV6-5 and TRBJ2-7; D call uncertain. The V gene's germline CDR1 is MNHEY and CDR2 SVGAGI. Trimming pared 7 bases from V and 7 bases from J, leaving 11 bases between. This CDR3 has 11 amino acids. CDR3 loop: CASTVLWEQYF. CDR3 coding DNA: TGTGCCAGCACGGTACTTTGGGAGCAGTACTTC.

In regard to this clone: This sample also contains other DNA sequences that code for the same CDR3. The rearrangement joins TRBV7-9 to TRBJ1-2; possibly TRBD1 for D (6 bases). The germline V gene encodes CDR1 SEHNR and CDR2 FQNEAQ (reference sequence). V shed 5 bases and J shed 5 bases, with 9 bases lying between them. CDR3 size: 12 residues. CDR3 loop: CASSLRGYGYTF. The CDR3 nucleotides read TGTGCCAGCAGCCTCAGGGGTTATGGCTACACCTTC.

This chain links TRBV5-4 with TRBJ1-4; maybe TRBD1 (6 bases). V lost 3 bases, J lost 3 bases, and 9 bases lay in between. Germline V gene sequence: CDR1 SGHNT, CDR2 YYREEE (reference sequence). The CDR3 loop spans 14 amino acids. The CDR3 DNA sequence: TGTGCCAGCAGCTCCGGACAGCCTAATGAAAAACTGTTTTTT. Translating gives CASSSGQPNEKLFF.

This rearrangement joins TRBV6-5 to TRBJ1-5; D unclear. Germline V gene lookup returns CDR1 MNHEY and CDR2 SVGAGI. The germline V and J ends were trimmed by 7 bases and 2 bases, with 9 bases remaining between them. The CDR3 runs to 13 residues. CDR3 residues: CASTSPGNQPQHF. The CDR3 DNA follows: TGTGCCAGCACCTCCCCTGGCAATCAGCCCCAGCATTTT.